This T cell receptor beta chain was found in a study of high-grade serous ovarian cancer treatment subgroups. Whole-study context: Mean per sample: approximately 13,000 reads, several thousand unique TCR beta rearrangements.

General study points: Only CDR3 was analyzed; CDR1 and CDR2 were not. Different patients shared almost no repertoire; same-patient tumors shared roughly 0.095 to 0.85.

There are 16 residues in the CDR3. The V segment lost 3 bases and the J segment 1 base; nucleotides outside the gene matches: 6. Germline CDR1 SGHRS, CDR2 YFSETQ. This clone was detected once. Its specificity is not known. Tumor samples were taken before definitive surgery or chemotherapy. The repertoire was sequenced with immunoSEQ multiplex PCR; TCRdb's copy has only in-frame clones and lacks some. The sample holds 3,000 to 4,000 clones, about three quarters seen once. V gene TRBV5-1 combines with J gene TRBJ2-1; TRBD1 agrees at 8 bases. The clonotype was recovered from a human donor with high-grade serous ovarian cancer. Input material: tumor tissue. The chain's CDR3 is CASSWTGQGSYNEQFF. The CDR3 DNA reads TGCGCCAGCAGCTGGACCGGACAGGGTTCCTACAATGAGCAGTTCTTC.